Sequencing of this TCR beta chain was carried out in a study of blood T cell repertoires in COVID-19. Study as a whole: The study drew acute and convalescent COVID-19 samples from the United States, Italy and Spain. PBMCs, B-cell-depleted T cells, or T cells provided the cDNA or gDNA that made up the material.

Original processing notes: For nucleated cells, counts were estimated from reference gene primer amplification. The method was immunoSEQ multiplex PCR; TCRdb's version includes in-frame clones alone and lacks a portion of them. V and J calls and clone size come straight from that table; D and trimming were deduced from the DNA. This sample has under 150,000 clones, with 84% found just once. Trimming removed 5 bases from V and 0 bases from J; junction bases left unmatched: 8. Germline CDR1 WSHSY, CDR2 SAAADI. The CDR3 has 16 amino acids. The sequencing input was peripheral blood. The genes are TRBV10-2 and TRBJ1-1; TRBD1 matches at 8 bases. The TCR originated in an elderly woman in a cohort sampled during active or convalescent COVID-19. The CDR3 is CASSSRTGLMNTEAFF. In DNA form, the CDR3 reads TGCGCCAGCAGTTCTCGGACAGGGCTCATGAACACTGAAGCTTTCTTT.